This T cell receptor beta chain was documented in a study of metastatic and nonmetastatic thyroid tumors (dated by TCRdb to 2020 to 2021). Looking at the study overall: The researchers compared repertoires between peripheral blood samples and tumor or nodule tissue samples from patients with malignant or benign thyroid disease. Overall study results and their limits: In both blood and tumor samples, malignant tumors were reported to have significantly higher TCR beta diversity than benign nodules.

Library generation was performed with PCR. Sequencing took place on an Illumina HiSeq 4000. The TCR beta-chain CDR3 region of each patient was profiled by high-throughput sequencing. Turning to the authors' computational methods: CDR3 differences across clinicopathological groups were used to build a classifier for discriminating distant-metastatic papillary thyroid cancer patients. To measure repertoire diversity the researchers used the Shannon index, while the Morisita-Horn index served to gauge how similar the tumor and blood repertoires were. The public reads were reanalyzed by TCRdb: fastp trimming at Q25, MiXCR alignment, in-frame beta chains only. The V and J calls, along with clone size, are taken from TCRdb and not from the paper's own processing. The sample records about 24,000 clones, about 24% of which are singletons. The ten largest clones take up about 12% of the sample. V trim: 1 base; J trim: 4 bases; unmatched bases: 3. CDR1 SGHRS and CDR2 YFSETQ are derived from the germline V gene. The CDR3 holds 14 amino acids from the cysteine to the phenylalanine. Only CDR3 DNA remains: 42 bases, in frame from the first base.

No treatment had been received by any patient before thyroid surgery. Patient clinical samples collected from about 2011 to 2018 were retrospectively analysed using T-cell receptor beta sequencing. This clone is characterized as large (0.1 to 1%). Its antigen is unknown. Per-base qualities were not stored, and no clone one base away is much larger. The sample comprised tumor tissue. This receptor was obtained from a male donor with papillary thyroid cancer or a benign thyroid nodule (not recorded which). Some clones in this sample may be carry-over from other donors' samples. Recombination connected TRBV5-1 to TRBJ2-7, with TRBD2 identical over 9 junction bases. The DNA sequence is TGCGCCAGCAGCTTGTCACTAGCGGGTTACGAGCAGTACTTC. This codes for CASSLSLAGYEQYF.